This T cell receptor (beta chain) was identified in a study of blood T cell repertoires in COVID-19. Repertoires were generated with immunoSEQ multiplex PCR, while TCRdb's copy carries only in-frame clones and drops some. The sample gives under 100,000 clones, around 85% of which show up once; approximately 8% is in the top ten. Germline V lookup: CDR1 MGHRA, CDR2 YSYEKL. This CDR3 contains 16 residues. V lost 4 bases and J lost 4; bases outside the gene matches: 10. This receptor was obtained from a man aged 30 to 39 with acute or convalescent COVID-19. The rearrangement links TRBV4-1 to TRBJ1-1; 9 bases align to TRBD1. The sample was peripheral blood. The CDR3 sequence is CASSPGQGMSGTEAFF. CDR3 sequence (DNA): TGCGCCAGCAGCCCCGGACAGGGGATGTCGGGCACTGAAGCTTTCTTT.